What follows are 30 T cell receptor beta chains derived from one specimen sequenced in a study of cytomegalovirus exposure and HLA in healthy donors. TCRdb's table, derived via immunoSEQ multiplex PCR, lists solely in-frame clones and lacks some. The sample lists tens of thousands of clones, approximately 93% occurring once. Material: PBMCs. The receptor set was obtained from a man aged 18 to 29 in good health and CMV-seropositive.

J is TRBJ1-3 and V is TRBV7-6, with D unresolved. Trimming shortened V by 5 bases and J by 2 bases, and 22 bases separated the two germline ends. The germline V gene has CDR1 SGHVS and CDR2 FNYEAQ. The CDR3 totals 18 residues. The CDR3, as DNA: TGTGCCAGCAGCCCACATCTCCCACCCCAGGAGGCTGGAAACACCATATATTTT. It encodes CASSPHLPPQEAGNTIYF.

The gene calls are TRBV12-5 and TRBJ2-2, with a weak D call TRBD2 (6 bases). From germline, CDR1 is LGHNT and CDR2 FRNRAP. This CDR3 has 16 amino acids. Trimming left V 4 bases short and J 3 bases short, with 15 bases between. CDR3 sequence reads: CASGSPGRGYTGELFF. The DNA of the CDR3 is TGTGCTAGTGGTTCCCCTGGGCGGGGTTACACCGGGGAGCTGTTTTTT.

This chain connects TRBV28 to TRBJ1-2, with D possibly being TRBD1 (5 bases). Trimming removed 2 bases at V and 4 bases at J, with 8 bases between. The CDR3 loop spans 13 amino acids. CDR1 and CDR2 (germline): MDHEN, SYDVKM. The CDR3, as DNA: TGTGCCAGCAGTTTACCAGGGATCTATGGCTACACCTTC. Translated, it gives CASSLPGIYGYTF.

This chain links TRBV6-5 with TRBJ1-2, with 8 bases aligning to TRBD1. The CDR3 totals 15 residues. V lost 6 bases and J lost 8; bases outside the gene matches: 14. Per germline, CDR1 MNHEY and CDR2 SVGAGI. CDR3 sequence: CASSPGQVLVFGYTF. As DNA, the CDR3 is TGTGCCAGCAGCCCGGGACAGGTCCTGGTATTCGGCTACACCTTC.

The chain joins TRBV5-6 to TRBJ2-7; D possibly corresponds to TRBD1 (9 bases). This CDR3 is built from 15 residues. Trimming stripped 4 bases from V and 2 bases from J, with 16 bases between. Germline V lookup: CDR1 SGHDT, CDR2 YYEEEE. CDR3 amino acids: CASSPRGDRAYEQYF. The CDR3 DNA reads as TGTGCCAGCAGCCCGCGGGGGGACAGGGCCTACGAGCAGTACTTC.

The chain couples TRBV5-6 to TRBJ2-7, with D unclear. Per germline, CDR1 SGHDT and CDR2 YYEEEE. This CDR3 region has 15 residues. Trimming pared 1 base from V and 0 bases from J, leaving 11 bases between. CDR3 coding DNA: TGTGCCAGCAGCTTGTACCGAGAATTCTCCTACGAGCAGTACTTC. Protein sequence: CASSLYREFSYEQYF. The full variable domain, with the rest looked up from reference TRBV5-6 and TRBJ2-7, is DAGVTQSPTHLIKTRGQQVTLRCSPKSGHDTVSWYQQALGQGPQFIFQYYEEEERQRGNFPDRFSGHQFPNYSSELNVNALLLGDSALYLCASSLYREFSYEQYFGPGTRLTVT.

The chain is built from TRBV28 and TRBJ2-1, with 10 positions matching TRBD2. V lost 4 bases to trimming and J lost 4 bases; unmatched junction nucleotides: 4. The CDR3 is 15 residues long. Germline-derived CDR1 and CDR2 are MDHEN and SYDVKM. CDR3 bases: TGTGCCAGCAGTTCCGCGGGACTAGCGTACAATGAGCAGTTCTTC. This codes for CASSSAGLAYNEQFF.

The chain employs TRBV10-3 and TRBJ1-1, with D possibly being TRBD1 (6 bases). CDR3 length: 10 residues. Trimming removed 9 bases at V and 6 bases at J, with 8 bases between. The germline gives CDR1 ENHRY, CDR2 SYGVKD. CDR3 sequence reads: CAIGGPEAFF. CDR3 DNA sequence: TGTGCCATAGGGGGTCCTGAAGCTTTCTTT.

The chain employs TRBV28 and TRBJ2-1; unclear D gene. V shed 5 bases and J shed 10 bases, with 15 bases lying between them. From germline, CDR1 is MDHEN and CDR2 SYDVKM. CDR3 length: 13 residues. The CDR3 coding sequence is TGTGCCAGCAGTCGCGCCCCTTACTGGGAGCAGTTCTTC. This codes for CASSRAPYWEQFF. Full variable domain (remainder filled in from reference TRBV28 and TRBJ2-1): DVKVTQSSRYLVKRTGEKVFLECVQDMDHENMFWYRQDPGLGLRLIYFSYDVKMKEKGDIPEGYSVSREKKERFSLILESASTNQTSMYLCASSRAPYWEQFFGPGTRLTVL.

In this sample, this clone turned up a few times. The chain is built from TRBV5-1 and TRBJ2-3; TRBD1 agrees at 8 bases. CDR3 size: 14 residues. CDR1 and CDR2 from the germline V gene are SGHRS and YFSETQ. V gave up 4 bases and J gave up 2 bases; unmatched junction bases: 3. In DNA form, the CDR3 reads TGCGCCAGCAGCCCGACAGGGGCCACAGATACGCAGTATTTT. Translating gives CASSPTGATDTQYF.

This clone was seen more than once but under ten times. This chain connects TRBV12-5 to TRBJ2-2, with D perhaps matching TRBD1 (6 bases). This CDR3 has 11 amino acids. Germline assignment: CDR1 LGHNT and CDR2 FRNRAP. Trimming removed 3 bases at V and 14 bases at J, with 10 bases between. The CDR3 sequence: CASGFQGKLFF. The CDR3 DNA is TGTGCTAGTGGTTTCCAGGGGAAACTGTTTTTT.

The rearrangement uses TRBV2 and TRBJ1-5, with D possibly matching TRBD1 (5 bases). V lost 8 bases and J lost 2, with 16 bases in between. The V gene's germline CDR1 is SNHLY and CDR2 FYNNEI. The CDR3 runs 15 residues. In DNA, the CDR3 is TGTGCCAGCGCTTGGGCAGGGCGAGGCAATCAGCCCCAGCATTTT. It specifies CASAWAGRGNQPQHF. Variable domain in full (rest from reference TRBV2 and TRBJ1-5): EPEVTQTPSHQVTQMGQEVILRCVPISNHLYFYWYRQILGQKVEFLVSFYNNEISEKSEIFDDQFSVERPDGSNFTLKIRSTKLEDSAMYFCASAWAGRGNQPQHFGDGTRLSIL.

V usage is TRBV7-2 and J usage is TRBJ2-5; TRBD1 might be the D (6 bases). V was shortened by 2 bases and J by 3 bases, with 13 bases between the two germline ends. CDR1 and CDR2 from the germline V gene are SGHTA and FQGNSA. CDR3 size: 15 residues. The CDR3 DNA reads TGTGCCAGCAGCTTATATGATCCAGGGGAAGAGACCCAGTACTTC. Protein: CASSLYDPGEETQYF.

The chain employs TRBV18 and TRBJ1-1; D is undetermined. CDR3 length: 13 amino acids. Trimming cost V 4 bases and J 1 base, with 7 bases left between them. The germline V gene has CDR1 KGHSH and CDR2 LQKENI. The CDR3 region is CASSLSGNTEAFF. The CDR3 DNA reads TGTGCCAGCTCACTCAGCGGGAACACTGAAGCTTTCTTT.

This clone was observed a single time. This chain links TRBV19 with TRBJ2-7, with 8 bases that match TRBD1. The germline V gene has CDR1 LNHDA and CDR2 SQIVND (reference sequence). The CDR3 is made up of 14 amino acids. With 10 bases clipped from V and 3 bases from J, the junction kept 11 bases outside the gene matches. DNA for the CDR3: TGTGCCACAAACTCCGGGACAGGCGGCTACGAGCAGTACTTC. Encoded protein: CATNSGTGGYEQYF.

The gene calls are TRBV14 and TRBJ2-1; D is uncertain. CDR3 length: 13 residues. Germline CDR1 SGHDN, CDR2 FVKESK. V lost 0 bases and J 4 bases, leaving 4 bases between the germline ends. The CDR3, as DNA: TGTGCCAGCAGCCAAGATCTGTACAATGAGCAGTTCTTC. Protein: CASSQDLYNEQFF.

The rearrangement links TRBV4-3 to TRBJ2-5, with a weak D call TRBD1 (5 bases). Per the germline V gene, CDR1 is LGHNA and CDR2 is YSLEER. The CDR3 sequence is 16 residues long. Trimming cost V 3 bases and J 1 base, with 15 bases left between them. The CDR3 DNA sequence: TGCGCCAGCAGCCAGTCCTCTTCTCAGGGCCAAGAGACCCAGTACTTC. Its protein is CASSQSSSQGQETQYF.

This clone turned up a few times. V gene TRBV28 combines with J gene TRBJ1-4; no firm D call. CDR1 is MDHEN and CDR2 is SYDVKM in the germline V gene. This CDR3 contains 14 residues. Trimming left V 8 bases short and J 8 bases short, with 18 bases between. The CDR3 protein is CASASTGEAEKLFF. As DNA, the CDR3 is TGTGCCAGCGCGAGTACCGGGGAAGCCGAAAAACTGTTTTTT. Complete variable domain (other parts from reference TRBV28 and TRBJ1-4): DVKVTQSSRYLVKRTGEKVFLECVQDMDHENMFWYRQDPGLGLRLIYFSYDVKMKEKGDIPEGYSVSREKKERFSLILESASTNQTSMYLCASASTGEAEKLFFGSGTQLSVL.

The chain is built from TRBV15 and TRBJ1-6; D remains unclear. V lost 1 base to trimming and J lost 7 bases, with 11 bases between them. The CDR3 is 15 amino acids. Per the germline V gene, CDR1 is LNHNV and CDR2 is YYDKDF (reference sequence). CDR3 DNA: TGTGCCACCAGCAGAGGAACGGAGGGCAATTCACCCCTCCACTTT. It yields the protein CATSRGTEGNSPLHF.

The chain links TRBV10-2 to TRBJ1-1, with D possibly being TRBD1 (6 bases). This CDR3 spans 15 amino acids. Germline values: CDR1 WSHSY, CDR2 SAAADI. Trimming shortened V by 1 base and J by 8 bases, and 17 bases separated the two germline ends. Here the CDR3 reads CASSEFLQGLLEAFF. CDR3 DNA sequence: TGCGCCAGCAGTGAGTTCCTACAGGGTTTACTCGAAGCTTTCTTT.

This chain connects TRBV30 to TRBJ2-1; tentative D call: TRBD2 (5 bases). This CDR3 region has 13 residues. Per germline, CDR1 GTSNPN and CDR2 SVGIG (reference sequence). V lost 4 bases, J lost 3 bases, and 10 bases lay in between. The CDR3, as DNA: TGTGCCTGGACACTAGTGGGCTACAATGAGCAGTTCTTC. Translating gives CAWTLVGYNEQFF. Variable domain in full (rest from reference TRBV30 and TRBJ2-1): SQTIHQWPATLVQPVGSPLSLECTVEGTSNPNLYWYRQAAGRGLQLLFYSVGIGQISSEVPQNLSASRPQDRQFILSSKKLLLSDSGFYLCAWTLVGYNEQFFGPGTRLTVL.

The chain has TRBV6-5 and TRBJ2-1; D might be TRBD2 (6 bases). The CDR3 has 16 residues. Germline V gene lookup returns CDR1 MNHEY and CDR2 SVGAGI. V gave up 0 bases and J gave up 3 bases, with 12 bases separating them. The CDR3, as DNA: TGTGCCAGCAGTTACTCGGCGGGGATCGACTACAATGAGCAGTTCTTC. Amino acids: CASSYSAGIDYNEQFF.

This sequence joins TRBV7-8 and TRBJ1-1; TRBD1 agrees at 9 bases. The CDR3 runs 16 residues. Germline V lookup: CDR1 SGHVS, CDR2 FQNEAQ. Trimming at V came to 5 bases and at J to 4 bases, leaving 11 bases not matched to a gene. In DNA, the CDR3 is TGTGCCAGCAGCCCCCGGACAGGGGTATTCGGCACTGAAGCTTTCTTT. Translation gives CASSPRTGVFGTEAFF.

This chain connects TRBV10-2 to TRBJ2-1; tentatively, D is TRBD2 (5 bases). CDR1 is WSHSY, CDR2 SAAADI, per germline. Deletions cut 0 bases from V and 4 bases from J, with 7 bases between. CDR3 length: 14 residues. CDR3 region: CASSESDLYNEQFF. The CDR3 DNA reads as TGCGCCAGCAGTGAGTCGGACTTATACAATGAGCAGTTCTTC.

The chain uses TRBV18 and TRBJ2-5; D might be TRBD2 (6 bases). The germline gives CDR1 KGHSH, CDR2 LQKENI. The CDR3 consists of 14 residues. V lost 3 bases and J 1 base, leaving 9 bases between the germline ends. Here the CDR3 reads CASSPSSAQETQYF. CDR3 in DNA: TGTGCCAGCTCACCGTCTAGCGCCCAAGAGACCCAGTACTTC. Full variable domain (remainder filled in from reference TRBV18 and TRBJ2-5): NAGVMQNPRHLVRRRGQEARLRCSPMKGHSHVYWYRQLPEEGLKFMVYLQKENIIDESGMPKERFSAEFPKEGPSILRIQQVVRGDSAAYFCASSPSSAQETQYFGPGTRLLVL.

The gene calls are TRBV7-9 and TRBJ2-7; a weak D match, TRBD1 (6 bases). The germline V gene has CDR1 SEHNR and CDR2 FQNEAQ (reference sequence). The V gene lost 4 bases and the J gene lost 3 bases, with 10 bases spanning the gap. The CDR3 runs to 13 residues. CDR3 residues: CASSSLQGYEQYF. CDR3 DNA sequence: TGTGCCAGCAGCTCGTTACAGGGCTACGAGCAGTACTTC.

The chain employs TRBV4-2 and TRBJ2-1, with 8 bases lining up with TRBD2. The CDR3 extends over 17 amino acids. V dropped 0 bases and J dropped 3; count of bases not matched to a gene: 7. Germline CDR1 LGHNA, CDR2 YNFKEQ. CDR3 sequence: CASSQDLGLAGYNEQFF. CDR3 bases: TGTGCCAGCAGCCAAGATTTAGGGCTAGCGGGCTACAATGAGCAGTTCTTC.

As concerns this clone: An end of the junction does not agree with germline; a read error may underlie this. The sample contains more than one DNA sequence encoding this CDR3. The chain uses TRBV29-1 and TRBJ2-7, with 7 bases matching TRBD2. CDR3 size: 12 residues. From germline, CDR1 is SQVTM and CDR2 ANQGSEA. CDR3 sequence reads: CSAAGSSYEQYF. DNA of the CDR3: TGCAGCGCAGCGGGGAGTTCCTACGAACAGTACTTC.

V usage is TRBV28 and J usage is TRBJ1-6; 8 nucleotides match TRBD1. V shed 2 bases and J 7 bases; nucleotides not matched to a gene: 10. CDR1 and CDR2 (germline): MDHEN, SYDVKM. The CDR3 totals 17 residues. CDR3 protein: CASSLPLTGVKNSPLHF. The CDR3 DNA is TGTGCCAGCAGTTTACCCTTGACAGGGGTAAAGAATTCACCCCTCCACTTT.

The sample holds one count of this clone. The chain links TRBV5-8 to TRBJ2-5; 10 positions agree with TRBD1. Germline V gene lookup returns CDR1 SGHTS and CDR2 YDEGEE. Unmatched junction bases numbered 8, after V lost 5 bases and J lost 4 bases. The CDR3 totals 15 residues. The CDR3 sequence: CASSLGQGFPETQYF. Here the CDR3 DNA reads TGTGCCAGCAGTCTGGGACAGGGGTTCCCAGAGACCCAGTACTTC.